This T cell receptor beta chain emerged from a study of OX40 agonist ivuxolimab in advanced cancers. The assay was immunoSEQ multiplex PCR, and TCRdb's table has in-frame clones only and misses some. In the table there are approximately 67,000 clones, 70% to 90% of which are singletons. This CDR3 spans 15 amino acids. Trimming cost V 4 bases and J 1 base, with 8 bases left between them. Looked up from germline, CDR1 is MNHNS and CDR2 is SASEGT. This clonotype was obtained from an adult with an advanced solid tumor such as melanoma, head and neck, liver or kidney cancer. The chain couples TRBV6-1 to TRBJ2-6, with unresolved D. Material: CD4+ or CD8+ T cells sorted from blood, obtained in a trial of the OX40 agonist ivuxolimab. The DNA of the CDR3 is TGTGCCAGCAGTGTGGCAGAGTCTGGGGCCAACGTCCTGACTTTC. Translating it yields CASSVAESGANVLTF.